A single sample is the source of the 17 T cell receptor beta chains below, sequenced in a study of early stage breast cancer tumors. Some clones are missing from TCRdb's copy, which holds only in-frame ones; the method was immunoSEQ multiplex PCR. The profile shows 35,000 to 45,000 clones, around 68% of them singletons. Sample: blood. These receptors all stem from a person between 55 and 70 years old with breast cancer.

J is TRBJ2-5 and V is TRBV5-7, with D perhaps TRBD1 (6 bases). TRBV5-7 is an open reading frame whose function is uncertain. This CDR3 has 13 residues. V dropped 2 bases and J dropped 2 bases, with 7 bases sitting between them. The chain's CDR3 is CASSFQGQETQYF. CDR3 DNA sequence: TGTGCCAGCAGCTTCCAGGGGCAAGAGACCCAGTACTTC.

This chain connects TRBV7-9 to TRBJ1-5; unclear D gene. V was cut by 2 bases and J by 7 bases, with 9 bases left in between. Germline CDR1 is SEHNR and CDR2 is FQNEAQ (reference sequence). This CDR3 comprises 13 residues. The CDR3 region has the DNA TGTGCCAGCAGCTTAAGAAAAGGGCAGCCCCAGCATTTT. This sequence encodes CASSLRKGQPQHF.

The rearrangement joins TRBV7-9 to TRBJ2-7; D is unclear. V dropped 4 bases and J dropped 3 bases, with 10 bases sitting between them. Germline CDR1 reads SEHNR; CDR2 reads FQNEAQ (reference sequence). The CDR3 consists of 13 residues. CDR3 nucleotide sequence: TGTGCCAGCAGCTCCGCCCTTTACTACGAGCAGTACTTC. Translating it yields CASSSALYYEQYF. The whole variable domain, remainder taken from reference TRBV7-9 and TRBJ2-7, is DTGVSQNPRHKITKRGQNVTFRCDPISEHNRLYWYRQTLGQGPEFLTYFQNEAQLEKSRLLSDRFSAERPKGSFSTLEIQRTEQGDSAMYLCASSSALYYEQYFGPGTRLTVT.

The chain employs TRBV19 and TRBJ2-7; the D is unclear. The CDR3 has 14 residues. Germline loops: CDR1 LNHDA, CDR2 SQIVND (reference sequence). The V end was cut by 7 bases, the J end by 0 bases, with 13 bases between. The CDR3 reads CASTPTPSSYEQYF. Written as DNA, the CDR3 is TGTGCCAGTACCCCGACCCCCAGCTCCTACGAGCAGTACTTC.

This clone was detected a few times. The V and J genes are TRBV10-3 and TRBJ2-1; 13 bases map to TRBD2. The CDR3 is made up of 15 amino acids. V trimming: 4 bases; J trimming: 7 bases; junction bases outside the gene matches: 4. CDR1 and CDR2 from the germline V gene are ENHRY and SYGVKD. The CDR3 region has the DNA TGTGCCATCAGTGGGACTAGCGGGAGAGGAAATGAGCAGTTCTTC. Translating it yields CAISGTSGRGNEQFF.

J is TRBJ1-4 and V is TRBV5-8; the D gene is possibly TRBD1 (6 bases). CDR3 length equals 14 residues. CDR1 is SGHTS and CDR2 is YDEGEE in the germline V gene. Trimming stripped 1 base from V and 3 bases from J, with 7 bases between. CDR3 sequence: CASSLHRANEKLFF. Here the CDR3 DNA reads TGTGCCAGCAGCTTGCACAGGGCTAATGAAAAACTGTTTTTT.

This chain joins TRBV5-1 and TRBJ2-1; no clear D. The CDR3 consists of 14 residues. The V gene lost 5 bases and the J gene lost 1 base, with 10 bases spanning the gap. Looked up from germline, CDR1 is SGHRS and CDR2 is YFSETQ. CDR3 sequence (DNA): TGCGCCAGCAGTGAGGCGGAATCCTACAATGAGCAGTTCTTC. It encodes CASSEAESYNEQFF.

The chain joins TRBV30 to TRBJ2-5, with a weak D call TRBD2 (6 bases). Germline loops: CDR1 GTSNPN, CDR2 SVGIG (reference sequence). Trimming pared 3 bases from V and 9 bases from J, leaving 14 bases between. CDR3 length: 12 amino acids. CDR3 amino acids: CAWRAQGGAQYF. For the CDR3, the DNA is TGTGCCTGGAGGGCCCAGGGCGGGGCCCAGTACTTC.

The CDR3 loop reads CASTSGQGAGGTDTQYF. The CDR3 DNA sequence: TGTGCCAGTACCTCGGGACAGGGGGCGGGAGGCACAGATACGCAGTATTTT. V and J are TRBV19 and TRBJ2-3; TRBD1 agrees at 12 bases. This CDR3 comprises 17 residues. V lost 7 bases to trimming and J lost 1 base; unmatched junction nucleotides: 9. Germline assignment: CDR1 LNHDA and CDR2 SQIVND (reference sequence).

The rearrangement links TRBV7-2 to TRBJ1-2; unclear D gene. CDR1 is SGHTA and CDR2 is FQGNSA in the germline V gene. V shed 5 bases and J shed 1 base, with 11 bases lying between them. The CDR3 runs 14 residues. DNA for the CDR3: TGTGCCAGCAGCCCAGGCCTCGGTAACTATGGCTACACCTTC. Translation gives CASSPGLGNYGYTF.

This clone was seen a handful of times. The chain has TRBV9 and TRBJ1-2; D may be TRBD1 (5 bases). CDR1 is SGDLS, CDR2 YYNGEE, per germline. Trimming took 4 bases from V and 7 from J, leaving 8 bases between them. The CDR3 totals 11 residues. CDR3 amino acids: CASSKGPGYTF. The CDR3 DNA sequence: TGTGCCAGCAGCAAGGGACCTGGCTACACCTTC.

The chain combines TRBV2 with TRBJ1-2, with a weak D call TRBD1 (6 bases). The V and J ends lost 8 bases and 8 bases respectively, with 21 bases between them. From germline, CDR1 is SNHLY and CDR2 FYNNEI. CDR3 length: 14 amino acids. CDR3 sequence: CASARLRQDTGYTF. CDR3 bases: TGTGCCAGCGCCCGCCTTAGACAGGACACCGGCTACACCTTC.

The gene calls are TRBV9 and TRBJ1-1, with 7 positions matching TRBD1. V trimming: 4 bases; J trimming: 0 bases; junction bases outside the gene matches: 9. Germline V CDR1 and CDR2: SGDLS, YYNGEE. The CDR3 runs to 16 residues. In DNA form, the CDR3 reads TGTGCCAGCAGCCCCGATAGGACAGGTATGAACACTGAAGCTTTCTTT. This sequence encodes CASSPDRTGMNTEAFF. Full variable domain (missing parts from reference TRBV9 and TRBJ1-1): DSGVTQTPKHLITATGQRVTLRCSPRSGDLSVYWYQQSLDQGLQFLIQYYNGEERAKGNILERFSAQQFPDLHSELNLSSLELGDSALYFCASSPDRTGMNTEAFFGQGTRLTVV.

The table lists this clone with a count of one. CDR3 region: CASSPTAGLGTEAFF. As DNA, the CDR3 is TGTGCCAGCAGCCCGACGGCAGGGTTGGGCACTGAAGCTTTCTTT. This chain links TRBV7-3 with TRBJ1-1, with D possibly being TRBD1 (5 bases). The CDR3 loop spans 15 amino acids. Germline V gives CDR1 SGHTA, CDR2 FQGTGA. V was shortened by 5 bases and J by 4 bases, with 17 bases between the two germline ends.

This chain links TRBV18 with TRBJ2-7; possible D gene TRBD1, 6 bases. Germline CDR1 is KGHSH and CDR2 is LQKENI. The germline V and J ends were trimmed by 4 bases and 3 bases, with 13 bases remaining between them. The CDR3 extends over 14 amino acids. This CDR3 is CASSQASRGYEQYF. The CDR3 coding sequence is TGTGCCAGCTCACAAGCTAGCAGGGGCTACGAGCAGTACTTC.

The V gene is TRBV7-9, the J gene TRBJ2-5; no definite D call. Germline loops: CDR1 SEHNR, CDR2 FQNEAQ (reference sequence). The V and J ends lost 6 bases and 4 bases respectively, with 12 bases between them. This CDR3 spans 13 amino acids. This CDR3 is CASSSPGRETQYF. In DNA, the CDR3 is TGTGCCAGCAGTTCTCCCGGACGAGAGACCCAGTACTTC.

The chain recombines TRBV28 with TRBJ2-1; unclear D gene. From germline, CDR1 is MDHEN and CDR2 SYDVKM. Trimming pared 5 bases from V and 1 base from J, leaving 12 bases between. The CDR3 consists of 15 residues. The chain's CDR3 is CASSVLADSYNEQFF. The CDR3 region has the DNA TGTGCCAGCAGTGTCTTGGCGGATTCCTACAATGAGCAGTTCTTC.